These 30 T cell receptor beta chains were sequenced from one sample in a study of T cells after yellow fever vaccination. TCRdb re-called the 5' RACE reads through MiXCR, storing one row per CDR3 protein. The sample holds under 400,000 distinct CDR3 sequences, about 12% seen once. The source material was CD4+ T cells sorted from PBMCs, sampled 15 days after the yellow fever booster vaccination. These TCRs come from a man younger than 35 who received the YFV17D yellow fever vaccine.

The gene calls are TRBV6-1 and TRBJ2-5; 10 bases are a match to TRBD1. The germline gives CDR1 MNHNS, CDR2 SASEGT. The CDR3 is made up of 14 amino acids. V dropped 6 bases and J dropped 5; count of bases not matched to a gene: 6. CDR3 DNA: TGTGCCAGCAGCCGGGACAGGGGATTGGAGACCCAGTACTTC. This sequence encodes CASSRDRGLETQYF.

V is TRBV5-6 and J is TRBJ2-7; TRBD2 agrees at 9 bases. Germline loops: CDR1 SGHDT, CDR2 YYEEEE. This CDR3 region has 13 residues. CDR3 region: CASSLSSGTTEDV. The DNA of the CDR3 is TGTGCCAGCAGCTTGTCTAGCGGGACGACGGAAGACGTC.

This clonotype has at least ten counts. The chain combines TRBV20-1 with TRBJ2-5; D possibly uses TRBD1 or TRBD2 (5 bases each). V was clipped by 0 bases and J by 5 bases, with 19 bases between them. The CDR3 covers 16 residues. CDR1 DFQATT and CDR2 SNEGSKA come from the germline V gene (reference sequence). The CDR3 region has the DNA TGCAGTGCTAGAGACCAGAATGGGGCTAGCTGGGAGACCCAGTACTTC. It translates to CSARDQNGASWETQYF.

This clonotype was counted a few times. The chain carries TRBV13 and TRBJ1-1, with TRBD1 matching over 9 bases. Germline V lookup: CDR1 PRHDT, CDR2 FYEKMQ (reference sequence). The CDR3 consists of 13 residues. Losses at the gene ends were 10 bases for V and 4 bases for J; bases not matched to a gene: 7. The CDR3 loop is CAIRQGEGTEAFF. The DNA for the CDR3 is TGTGCCATCAGACAGGGGGAGGGCACTGAAGCTTTCTTT.

This clonotype has more than one count but fewer than ten. The chain carries TRBV23-1 and TRBJ2-2; D call uncertain. TRBV23-1 counts as an open reading frame of uncertain function. Trimming stripped 3 bases from V and 2 bases from J, with 4 bases between. The CDR3 has 13 residues. The CDR3 is CASSHINTGELFF. The CDR3 DNA sequence: TGCGCCAGCAGTCACATCAACACCGGGGAGCTGTTTTTT.

In this sample, this clonotype turned up a few times. The chain is built from TRBV28 and TRBJ2-1; 9 bases align to TRBD1. After removal of 5 bases from V and 7 bases from J, the junction contained 9 bases not matched to a gene. CDR3 length: 15 residues. Germline V CDR1 and CDR2: MDHEN, SYDVKM. CDR3 DNA sequence: TGTGCCAGCAGTCTGAGGGACAGGGCCCGTAATGAGCAGTTCTTC. Its protein product is CASSLRDRARNEQFF.

The chain joins TRBV4-3 to TRBJ1-2; possible D gene TRBD1, 5 bases. The CDR3 totals 16 residues. The V end was cut by 0 bases, the J end by 1 base, with 12 bases between. Germline V gene lookup returns CDR1 LGHNA and CDR2 YSLEER. The CDR3 reads CASSQDAGGSNYGYTF. The DNA for the CDR3 is TGCGCCAGCAGCCAAGATGCGGGGGGTAGTAACTATGGCTACACCTTC.

The rearrangement uses TRBV7-9 and TRBJ2-5, with D possibly TRBD2 on 6 matching bases. The CDR3 runs 12 residues. The V gene's germline CDR1 is SEHNR and CDR2 FQNEAQ (reference sequence). V was pared by 11 bases and J by 5 bases, with 15 bases between. CDR3 nucleotides: TGTGCCCCCGGGGAGGCTGGGGAGACCCAGTACTTC. Amino acids: CAPGEAGETQYF.

The chain links TRBV28 to TRBJ1-3; 7 bases match TRBD1. Germline loops: CDR1 MDHEN, CDR2 SYDVKM. Trimming cost V 5 bases and J 5 bases; bases outside gene matches: 6. The CDR3 loop spans 14 amino acids. The DNA of the CDR3 is TGTGCCAGCAGTCGACAGGGTGGTAGAAACACCATATATTTT. It codes for CASSRQGGRNTIYF.

In its sample, this clonotype was seen many times. The chain has TRBV24-1 and TRBJ2-7; D may be TRBD1 (5 bases). Germline lookup yields CDR1 KGHDR and CDR2 SFDVKD. Between the trimmed V and J ends, which lost 4 bases and 4 bases, there was a span of 10 bases. This CDR3 contains 13 residues. CDR3 region: CATSEKGCYEQYF. In DNA form, the CDR3 reads TGTGCCACCAGTGAGAAGGGGTGTTACGAGCAGTACTTC.

V usage is TRBV7-3 and J usage is TRBJ2-1; 8 nucleotides line up with TRBD2. The length of the CDR3 is 16 residues. V was pared by 2 bases and J by 2 bases, with 5 bases of the junction left unmatched. Germline V lookup: CDR1 SGHTA, CDR2 FQGTGA. In nucleotides, the CDR3 is TGTGCCAGCAGCTTAGGGCATAGCGGGGCCTACAATGAGCAGTTCTTC. Translating it yields CASSLGHSGAYNEQFF.

There are a few counts of this clonotype. The CDR3 coding sequence is TGTGCCAGCAGCTTAGGGGACGGACCCCTCCACTTT. This encodes CASSLGDGPLHF. The genes are TRBV11-1 and TRBJ1-6, with a weak D call TRBD1 (5 bases). The CDR3 spans 12 residues. The germline V gene has CDR1 SGHAT and CDR2 FQDESV (reference sequence). Trimming took off 1 base at V and 12 bases at J, with 7 bases between the two ends.

This clonotype was counted between two and nine times. The rearrangement links TRBV6-5 to TRBJ2-3; 11 bases are a match to TRBD2. The CDR3 has 16 residues. V lost 8 bases and J lost 6; bases outside the gene matches: 13. Germline CDR1 is MNHEY and CDR2 is SVGAGI. CDR3 DNA sequence: TGTGCCAGCCGCCGGAGTAGCGGGGGGGCCTCGGATACGCAGTATTTT. It yields the protein CASRRSSGGASDTQYF.

The chain is built from TRBV7-9 and TRBJ2-3, with D tentatively TRBD2 (5 bases). Germline V gene data show CDR1 as SEHNR and CDR2 as FQNEAQ (reference sequence). The CDR3 length is 13 residues. Trimming stripped 7 bases from V and 2 bases from J, with 10 bases between. The CDR3 region is CASNPTTTDTQYF. CDR3 bases: TGTGCCAGCAACCCGACTACCACAGATACGCAGTATTTT.

This clonotype appeared a few times. V is TRBV28 and J is TRBJ2-3; D unclear. This CDR3 spans 12 amino acids. V gave up 8 bases and J gave up 2 bases, with 8 bases separating them. Germline V CDR1 and CDR2: MDHEN, SYDVKM. In nucleotides, the CDR3 is TGTGCCAGCCGGGTCGCCACAGATACGCAGTATTTT. It codes for CASRVATDTQYF.

This clonotype was detected a few times. Being one base from a much bigger clone, this may be a read error. The gene calls are TRBV6-5 and TRBJ1-1; maybe TRBD1 (5 bases). This CDR3 region has 13 residues. Trimming removed 6 bases from V and 2 bases from J, with 10 bases in between. The germline gives CDR1 MNHEY, CDR2 SVGAGI. The CDR3 protein is CASSSGHNTEAFF. DNA of the CDR3: TGTGCCAGCAGCTCCGGACACAACACTGAAGCTTTCTTT.

This clonotype has just one count. V is TRBV20-1 and J is TRBJ1-1; D is uncertain. V was pared by 6 bases and J by 4 bases, with 21 bases between. The germline gives CDR1 DFQATT, CDR2 SNEGSKA (reference sequence). This CDR3 contains 15 residues. CDR3 sequence (DNA): TGCAGTGCCGACCGAGACCCTTGGTTTCCCACTGAAGCTTTCTTT. Its protein is CSADRDPWFPTEAFF.

This clonotype was picked up many times. V usage is TRBV7-2 and J usage is TRBJ1-5; D gene uncertain. Germline CDR1 SGHTA, CDR2 FQGNSA. This CDR3 is built from 14 residues. Trimming shortened V by 3 bases and J by 5 bases, and 11 bases separated the two germline ends. This CDR3 reads CASSFSGSDQPQHF. Written as DNA, the CDR3 is TGTGCCAGCAGCTTCTCGGGTAGTGATCAGCCCCAGCATTTT.

This clonotype was detected only once. The chain carries TRBV2 and TRBJ2-7; tentative D call: TRBD2 (6 bases). The CDR3 consists of 14 residues. CDR1 and CDR2 (germline): SNHLY, FYNNEI. Trimming took off 6 bases at V and 2 bases at J, with 14 bases between the two ends. CDR3 nucleotides: TGTGCCAGCAGACCGGGGAGGCTGCCCTACGAGCAGTACGTC. Protein sequence: CASRPGRLPYEQYV.

This clonotype has a handful of counts. The chain couples TRBV10-3 to TRBJ2-7; D is unclear. Germline V gene lookup returns CDR1 ENHRY and CDR2 SYGVKD. V dropped 0 bases and J dropped 3 bases, with 3 bases sitting between them. The CDR3 loop spans 12 amino acids. The CDR3 coding sequence is TGTGCCATCAGTGAGTCTAGCTACGAGCAGTACGTC. Translated, it gives CAISESSYEQYV.

This clonotype was counted at least ten times. The chain combines TRBV18 with TRBJ2-3, with a tentative D call TRBD2 (6 bases). CDR1 and CDR2 (germline): KGHSH, LQKENI. Trimming pared 0 bases from V and 4 bases from J, leaving 11 bases between. CDR3 length: 15 residues. The CDR3 here is CASSPPRGGPDTQYF. In DNA form, the CDR3 reads TGTGCCAGCTCACCACCGAGGGGAGGCCCAGATACGCAGTATTTT.

There are a few counts of this clonotype. The genes are TRBV19 and TRBJ1-3; D gene ambiguous. The V gene's germline CDR1 is LNHDA and CDR2 SQIVND (reference sequence). Trimming stripped 3 bases from V and 3 bases from J, with 12 bases between. The CDR3 covers 15 residues. The CDR3 DNA sequence: TGTGCCAGTAGTATCCGGGGAGGATTTGGAAACACCATATATTTT. Encoded protein: CASSIRGGFGNTIYF.

The table lists this clonotype with a few counts. The chain uses TRBV28 and TRBJ2-5; D may be TRBD1 or TRBD2 (6 bases each). The CDR3 contains 13 residues. Between the trimmed V and J ends, which lost 7 bases and 5 bases, there was a span of 14 bases. Germline-derived CDR1 and CDR2 are MDHEN and SYDVKM. The CDR3, as DNA: TGTGCCAGCACTTTTGGGGGGCTGGAGACCCAGTACTTC. It specifies CASTFGGLETQYF. The full variable domain, in which reference TRBV28 and TRBJ2-5 provide the parts outside the CDR3, is DVKVTQSSRYLVKRTGEKVFLECVQDMDHENMFWYRQDPGLGLRLIYFSYDVKMKEKGDIPEGYSVSREKKERFSLILESASTNQTSMYLCASTFGGLETQYFGPGTRLLVL.

The chain combines TRBV6-2 or TRBV6-3 with TRBJ2-7, with 7 bases identical to TRBD1. The CDR3 has 13 residues. The trim removed 6 bases at V and 2 bases at J, leaving 4 bases unmatched. Germline assignment: CDR1 MNHEY and CDR2 SVGEGT. CDR3 sequence: CASSRDSPYEQYV. In nucleotides, the CDR3 is TGTGCCAGCAGCCGGGACAGTCCCTACGAGCAGTACGTC.

This clonotype was seen only a few times. This chain links TRBV20-1 with TRBJ2-7, with 8 bases identical to TRBD2. CDR3 size: 11 residues. V was pared by 8 bases and J by 7 bases, with 7 bases of the junction left unmatched. Per the germline V gene, CDR1 is DFQATT and CDR2 is SNEGSKA (reference sequence). The CDR3 protein is CSTGLAGEQYV. The CDR3 nucleotides are TGCAGTACAGGACTAGCTGGGGAGCAGTACGTC.

This sequence joins TRBV12-3 or TRBV12-4 and TRBJ1-1; D call uncertain. The CDR3 runs 12 residues. V lost 3 bases and J lost 7, with 9 bases in between. This CDR3 reads CASSLEINEAFF. For the CDR3, the DNA is TGTGCCAGCAGTTTGGAAATAAATGAAGCTTTCTTT.

In its sample, this clonotype was seen a few times. The chain combines TRBV30 with TRBJ1-2; D possibly corresponds to TRBD1 (5 bases). The germline V gene has CDR1 GTSNPN and CDR2 SVGIG (reference sequence). The CDR3 has 11 amino acids. Trimming pared 3 bases from V and 7 bases from J, leaving 9 bases between. CDR3 loop: CAWSGGAGYTF. In DNA form, the CDR3 reads TGTGCCTGGAGCGGCGGGGCTGGCTACACCTTC.

The chain joins TRBV6-1 to TRBJ2-6; D ambiguous. The CDR3 contains 16 residues. V was shortened by 11 bases and J by 0 bases, with 17 bases between the two germline ends. The germline CDR1 and CDR2 sequences are MNHNS and SASEGT. CDR3 in amino acids: CAGGLGVLSGANVLTF. As DNA, the CDR3 is TGTGCCGGTGGGCTGGGCGTCCTCTCTGGGGCCAACGTCCTGACTTTC.

This clonotype was seen a single time. The chain combines TRBV6-2 or TRBV6-3 with TRBJ2-5, with D perhaps TRBD1 or TRBD2 (5 bases each). The CDR3 runs 13 residues. The germline CDR1 and CDR2 sequences are MNHEY and SVGEGT. The V end lost 9 bases, the J end lost 2 bases, and 13 bases lay between the germline ends. CDR3 in DNA: TGTGCCAGGGGGGATAGGAGTCAAGAGACCCAGTACTTC. It is translated as CARGDRSQETQYF.

This clonotype was counted a few times. The chain combines TRBV5-1 with TRBJ1-3; D is unclear. Germline CDR1 and CDR2: SGHRS and YFSETQ. The CDR3 is 15 residues long. V was cut by 4 bases and J by 4 bases, with 15 bases left in between. CDR3 sequence: CASSPSVVSGNTIYF. CDR3 DNA: TGCGCCAGCAGCCCCTCCGTGGTATCGGGAAACACCATATATTTT. The whole variable domain, remainder taken from reference TRBV5-1 and TRBJ1-3, is KAGVTQTPRYLIKTRGQQVTLSCSPISGHRSVSWYQQTPGQGLQFLFEYFSETQRNKGNFPGRFSGRQFSNSRSEMNVSTLELGDSALYLCASSPSVVSGNTIYFGEGSWLTVV.